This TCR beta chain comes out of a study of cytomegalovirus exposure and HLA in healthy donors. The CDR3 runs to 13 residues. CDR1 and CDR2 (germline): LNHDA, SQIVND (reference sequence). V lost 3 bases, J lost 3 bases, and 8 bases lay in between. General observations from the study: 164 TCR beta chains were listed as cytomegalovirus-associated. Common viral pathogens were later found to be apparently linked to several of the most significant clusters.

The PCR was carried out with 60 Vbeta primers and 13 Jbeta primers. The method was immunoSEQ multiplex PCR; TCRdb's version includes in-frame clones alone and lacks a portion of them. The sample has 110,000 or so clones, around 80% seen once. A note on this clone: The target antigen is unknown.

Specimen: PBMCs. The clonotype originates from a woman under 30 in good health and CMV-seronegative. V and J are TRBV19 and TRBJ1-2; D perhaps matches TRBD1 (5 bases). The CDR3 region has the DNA TGTGCCAGTAGTATCAGCAGGGACTATGGCTACACCTTC. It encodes CASSISRDYGYTF. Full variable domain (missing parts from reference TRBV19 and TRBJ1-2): DGGITQSPKYLFRKEGQNVTLSCEQNLNHDAMYWYRQDPGQGLRLIYYSQIVNDFQKGDIAEGYSVSREKKESFPLTVTSAQKNPTAFYLCASSISRDYGYTFGSGTRLTVV.